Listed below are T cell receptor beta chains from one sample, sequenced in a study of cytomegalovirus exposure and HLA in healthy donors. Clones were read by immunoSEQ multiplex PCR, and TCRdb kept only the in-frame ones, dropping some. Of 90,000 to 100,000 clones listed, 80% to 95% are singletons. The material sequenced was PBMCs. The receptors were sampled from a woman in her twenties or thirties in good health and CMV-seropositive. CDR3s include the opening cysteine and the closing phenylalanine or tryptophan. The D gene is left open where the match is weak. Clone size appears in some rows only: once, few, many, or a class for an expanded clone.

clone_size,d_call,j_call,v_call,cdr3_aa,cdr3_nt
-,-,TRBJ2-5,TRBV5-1,CASSLARGRLGRETQYF,TGCGCCAGCAGCTTGGCTAGGGGAAGGCTTGGCCGGGAGACCCAGTACTTC
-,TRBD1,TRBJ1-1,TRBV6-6,CASSYPTGDAATEAFF,TGTGCCAGCAGTTACCCAACAGGGGACGCGGCCACTGAAGCTTTCTTT
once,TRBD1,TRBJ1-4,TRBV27,CASSRDRPTNEKLFF,TGTGCCAGCAGCAGGGACAGACCAACTAATGAAAAACTGTTTTTT
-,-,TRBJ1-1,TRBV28,CASSLVVGHAPEAFF,TGTGCCAGCAGTTTAGTGGTGGGACATGCCCCTGAAGCTTTCTTT
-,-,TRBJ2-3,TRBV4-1,CASSQNDRSTDTQYF,TGCGCCAGCAGCCAAAACGACAGGAGCACAGATACGCAGTATTTT
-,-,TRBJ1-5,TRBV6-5,CASSYSRGYDQPQHF,TGTGCCAGCAGTTACTCGCGGGGGTATGATCAGCCCCAGCATTTT
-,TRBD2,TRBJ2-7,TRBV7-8,CASSLEAGVGYEQYF,TGTGCCAGCAGCTTAGAGGCGGGAGTCGGCTACGAGCAGTACTTC
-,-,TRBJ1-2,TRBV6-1,CASSSTWTANYGYTF,TGTGCCAGCAGCTCGACATGGACAGCAAACTATGGCTACACCTTC
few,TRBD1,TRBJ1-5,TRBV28,CASSLGTGGDLLSNQPQHF,TGTGCCAGCAGCTTAGGGACAGGGGGGGACCTTTTGAGCAATCAGCCCCAGCATTTT
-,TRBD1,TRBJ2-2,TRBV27,CASSIRVSGTGLTGELFF,TGTGCCAGCAGTATCCGAGTCTCCGGGACAGGGTTAACCGGGGAGCTGTTTTTT
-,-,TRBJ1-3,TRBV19,CASSIVHRVTFGNTIYF,TGTGCCAGTAGTATTGTCCACAGGGTGACCTTTGGAAACACCATATATTTT
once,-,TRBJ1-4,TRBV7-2,CASSLDISVGNEKLFF,TGTGCCAGCAGCTTAGATATATCAGTTGGTAATGAAAAACTGTTTTTT
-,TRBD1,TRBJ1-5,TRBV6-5,CASSMGQRNQPQHF,TGTGCCAGCAGTATGGGACAGCGAAATCAGCCCCAGCATTTT
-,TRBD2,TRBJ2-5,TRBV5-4,CASSLGLSGREETQYF,TGTGCCAGCAGCTTGGGGCTTAGCGGGAGGGAAGAGACCCAGTACTTC
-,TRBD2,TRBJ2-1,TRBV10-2,CASSSGRAFGGSYNEQFF,TGCGCCAGCAGTAGCGGGAGGGCCTTCGGTGGGTCCTACAATGAGCAGTTCTTC
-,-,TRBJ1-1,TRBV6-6,CASRDPKTGSNTEAFF,TGTGCCAGCAGAGATCCTAAAACGGGGTCGAACACTGAAGCTTTCTTT
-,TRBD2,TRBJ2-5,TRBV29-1,CSVEPGLPYQETQYF,TGCAGCGTTGAACCGGGACTACCGTACCAAGAGACCCAGTACTTC
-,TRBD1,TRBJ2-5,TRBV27,CASSPLGTVQETQYF,TGTGCCAGCTCACCACTAGGGACAGTCCAAGAGACCCAGTACTTC
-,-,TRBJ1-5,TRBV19,CASSGSDNQPQHF,TGTGCCAGTAGCGGTTCCGACAATCAGCCCCAGCATTTT
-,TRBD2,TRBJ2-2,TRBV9,CASSTGLAGVRTGELFF,TGTGCCAGCAGCACCGGACTAGCGGGAGTGCGGACCGGGGAGCTGTTTTTT
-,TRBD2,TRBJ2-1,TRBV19,CASSTRTSGRSNEQFF,TGTGCCAGTAGTACAAGGACTAGCGGGAGGTCCAATGAGCAGTTCTTC
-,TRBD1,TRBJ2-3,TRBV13,CASSLNRGWLTDTQYF,TGTGCCAGCAGCCTTAACAGGGGGTGGTTAACAGATACGCAGTATTTT
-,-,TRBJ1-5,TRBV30,CAWSGGSRGQPQHF,TGTGCCTGGAGTGGAGGCAGCCGGGGTCAGCCCCAGCATTTT
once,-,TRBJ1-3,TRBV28,CASSLAAGVSGNTIYF,TGTGCCAGCAGTTTAGCGGCAGGGGTGTCTGGAAACACCATATATTTT
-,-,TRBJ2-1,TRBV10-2,CASRVRTYNEQFF,TGCGCCAGCAGGGTCAGGACCTACAATGAGCAGTTCTTC
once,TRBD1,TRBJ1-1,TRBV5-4,CASSPRTGGTEAFF,TGTGCCAGCAGCCCCAGGACAGGGGGAACTGAAGCTTTCTTT
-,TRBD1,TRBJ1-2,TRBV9,CASSEGVAGGVVGGYTF,TGTGCCAGCAGCGAGGGGGTGGCAGGGGGAGTTGTGGGTGGCTACACCTTC
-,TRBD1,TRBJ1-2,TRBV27,CASSKGTGPFYGYTF,TGTGCCAGCAGTAAGGGGACAGGGCCTTTCTATGGCTACACCTTC
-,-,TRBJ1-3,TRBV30,CAWSVSYNPVQGGNTIYF,TGTGCCTGGAGTGTGTCCTACAATCCGGTACAGGGTGGAAACACCATATATTTT
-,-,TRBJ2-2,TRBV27,CASSEQAGELFF,TGTGCCAGCAGTGAGCAGGCCGGGGAGCTGTTTTTT
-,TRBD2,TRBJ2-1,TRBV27,CASSRMTSGVSNNEQFF,TGTGCCAGCAGTCGGATGACTAGCGGGGTCTCTAACAATGAGCAGTTCTTC
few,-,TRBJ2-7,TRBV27,CASSFLGHLGAYEQYF,TGTGCCAGCAGTTTCTTAGGACACCTTGGCGCCTACGAGCAGTACTTC
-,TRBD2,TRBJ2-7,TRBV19,CASKRTLAGDYEQYF,TGTGCCAGTAAACGAACTCTAGCGGGGGATTACGAGCAGTACTTC
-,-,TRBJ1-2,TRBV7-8,CASATGTDYGYTF,TGTGCCAGCGCCACCGGGACTGACTATGGCTACACCTTC
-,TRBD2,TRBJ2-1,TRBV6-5,CASSFLSGRPHNEQFF,TGTGCCAGCAGTTTCCTTAGCGGGAGGCCCCACAATGAGCAGTTCTTC
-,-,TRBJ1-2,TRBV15,CATSRDLTVGDGYTF,TGTGCCACCAGCAGAGATCTCACGGTGGGAGATGGCTACACCTTC
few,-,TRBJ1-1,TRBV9,CASSGLGKDTEAFF,TGTGCCAGCAGCGGCCTCGGGAAGGACACTGAAGCTTTCTTT
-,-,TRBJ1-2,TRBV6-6,CASSYSSGNGYTF,TGTGCCAGCAGTTACTCATCCGGGAATGGCTACACCTTC
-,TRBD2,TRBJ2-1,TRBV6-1,CASSGRLARGYNEQFF,TGTGCCAGCAGTGGTAGACTAGCGAGGGGTTACAATGAGCAGTTCTTC
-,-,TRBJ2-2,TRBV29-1,CSVVERGTGSGELFF,TGCAGCGTTGTCGAACGCGGGACGGGGTCCGGGGAGCTGTTTTTT
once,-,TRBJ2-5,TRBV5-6,CASSLSWVPGETQYF,TGTGCCAGCAGCTTATCTTGGGTTCCGGGAGAGACCCAGTACTTC
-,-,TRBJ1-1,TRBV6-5,CASSYLGVLNTEAFF,TGTGCCAGCAGTTACCTAGGAGTACTGAACACTGAAGCTTTCTTT
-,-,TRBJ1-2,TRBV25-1,CASRDSDNYGYTF,TGTGCCAGCAGGGACAGCGATAACTATGGCTACACCTTC
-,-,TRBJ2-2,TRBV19,CASSKHRQSPGAGELFF,TGTGCCAGTAGTAAACATCGACAGTCCCCGGGTGCCGGGGAGCTGTTTTTT
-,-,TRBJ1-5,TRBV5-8,CASSLRNQPQHF,TGTGCCAGCAGCTTGCGGAATCAGCCCCAGCATTTT
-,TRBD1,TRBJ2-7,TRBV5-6,CASSSTGTGPRQYF,TGTGCCAGCAGCTCCACCGGGACAGGTCCCCGGCAGTACTTC
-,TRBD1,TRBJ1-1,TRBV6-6,CASSSGTGGRAFF,TGTGCCAGCAGTTCAGGGACAGGGGGTCGAGCTTTCTTT
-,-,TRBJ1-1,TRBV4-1,CASRGHLKNTEAFF,TGCGCCAGCAGAGGACACCTCAAGAACACTGAAGCTTTCTTT
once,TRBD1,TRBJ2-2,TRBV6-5,CASTSTGGAWGELFF,TGTGCCAGCACCTCCACAGGGGGCGCGTGGGGGGAGCTGTTTTTT
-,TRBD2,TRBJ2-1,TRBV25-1,CASSDGTSGRPGYNEQFF,TGTGCCAGCAGTGATGGGACTAGCGGGAGGCCGGGGTACAATGAGCAGTTCTTC
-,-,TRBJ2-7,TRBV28,CASRRVSDEQYF,TGTGCCAGCAGACGGGTCAGCGACGAGCAGTACTTC
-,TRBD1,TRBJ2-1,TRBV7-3,CASSLTGQGARNEQFF,TGTGCCAGCAGCTTAACTGGACAGGGGGCGCGCAATGAGCAGTTCTTC
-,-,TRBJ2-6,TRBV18,CASSPRSMGRGLAGANVLTF,TGTGCCAGCTCACCACGGTCGATGGGCAGGGGCTTAGCTGGGGCCAACGTCCTGACTTTC
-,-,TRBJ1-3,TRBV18,CASSPLTGSGNTIYF,TGTGCCAGCTCACCCTTAACAGGGTCCGGAAACACCATATATTTT
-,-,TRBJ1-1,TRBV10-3,CAISETGIPEAFF,TGTGCCATCAGTGAGACAGGGATTCCTGAAGCTTTCTTT
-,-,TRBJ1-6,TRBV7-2,CASSSAFGYSPLHF,TGTGCCAGCAGCTCGGCATTCGGGTATTCACCCCTCCACTTT
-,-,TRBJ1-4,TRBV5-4,CASSFGTTGLVF,TGTGCCAGCAGCTTCGGCACGACAGGACTAGTTTTT
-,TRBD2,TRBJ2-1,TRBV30,CAWSGSRWSGGYNEQFF,TGTGCCTGGAGTGGCTCTCGCTGGAGCGGGGGCTACAATGAGCAGTTCTTC
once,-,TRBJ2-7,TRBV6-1,CASGTTGTTYEQYF,TGTGCCAGCGGAACCACCGGGACAACCTACGAGCAGTACTTC